The 26 T cell receptor beta chains presented below share a single source sample, sequenced in a study of T cell changes during pregnancy in multiple sclerosis. Clones were sequenced by immunoSEQ multiplex PCR, and TCRdb holds only the in-frame ones, with some missing. The table records just under 65,000 clones, 90% to 95% of them present only once. This sample comprised peripheral blood, obtained after pregnancy. These receptors originate from a female donor in good health, enrolled as a control in a pregnancy study.

The chain carries TRBV6-6 and TRBJ1-3, with TRBD1 identical over 8 bases. Per the germline V gene, CDR1 is MNHNY and CDR2 is SVGAGI (reference sequence). Losses at the gene ends were 3 bases for V and 5 bases for J; bases not matched to a gene: 6. The CDR3 is 15 amino acids. CDR3 nucleotide sequence: TGTGCCAGCAGTTATCCACGGGACAGGAGAAACACCATATATTTT. It encodes CASSYPRDRRNTIYF.

The chain links TRBV7-3 to TRBJ2-2, with TRBD1 matching 8 bases. V trimming: 5 bases; J trimming: 1 base; junction bases outside the gene matches: 3. CDR3 length equals 15 residues. CDR1 and CDR2 (germline): SGHTA, FQGTGA. This CDR3 reads CASSEQGVNTGELFF. The CDR3 coding sequence is TGTGCCAGCAGCGAACAGGGGGTGAACACCGGGGAGCTGTTTTTT. The full variable domain, its missing parts supplied by reference TRBV7-3 and TRBJ2-2, is GAGVSQTPSNKVTEKGKYVELRCDPISGHTALYWYRQSLGQGPEFLIYFQGTGAADDSGLPNDRFFAVRPEGSVSTLKIQRTERGDSAVYLCASSEQGVNTGELFFGEGSRLTVL.

J is TRBJ2-7 and V is TRBV11-2; TRBD1 is a possible D gene (5 bases). V was trimmed by 1 base and J by 4 bases, leaving 8 bases between them. Per the germline V gene, CDR1 is SGHAT and CDR2 is FQNNGV. The CDR3 runs 13 residues. The CDR3 region has the DNA TGTGCCAGCAGCTTAGCGACAGCGTACGAGCAGTACTTC. Amino acids: CASSLATAYEQYF. Full variable domain (remainder filled in from reference TRBV11-2 and TRBJ2-7): EAGVAQSPRYKIIEKRQSVAFWCNPISGHATLYWYQQILGQGPKLLIQFQNNGVVDDSQLPKDRFSAERLKGVDSTLKIQPAKLEDSAVYLCASSLATAYEQYFGPGTRLTVT.

V usage is TRBV7-8 and J usage is TRBJ2-7; D remains unclear. The CDR3 totals 12 residues. CDR1 and CDR2 from the germline V gene are SGHVS and FQNEAQ. V shed 4 bases and J shed 1 base, with 5 bases lying between them. The CDR3: CASSSASYEQYF. The DNA for the CDR3 is TGTGCCAGCAGCTCCGCGTCCTACGAGCAGTACTTC.

The V and J genes are TRBV27 and TRBJ2-5; 9 nucleotides match TRBD2. The junction had 3 bases not matched to a gene; V was cut back by 2 bases and J by 2 bases. CDR3 length: 15 residues. Germline CDR1 and CDR2: MNHEY and SMNVEV (reference sequence). The CDR3 loop reads CASSLGTSGQETQYF. In DNA, the CDR3 is TGTGCCAGCAGTTTAGGAACTAGCGGGCAAGAGACCCAGTACTTC.

The chain couples TRBV7-9 to TRBJ1-4, with 9 positions matching TRBD1. V trimming: 5 bases; J trimming: 7 bases; junction bases outside the gene matches: 8. This CDR3 contains 15 residues. Germline loops: CDR1 SEHNR, CDR2 FQNEAQ (reference sequence). This CDR3 is CASSAPGQGSEKLFF. CDR3 DNA: TGTGCCAGCAGCGCCCCGGGACAGGGCAGTGAAAAACTGTTTTTT.

The rearrangement joins TRBV4-2 to TRBJ2-3, with 13 bases matching TRBD2. Germline loops: CDR1 LGHNA, CDR2 YNFKEQ. J gave up 7 bases and V 0 bases, and 10 bases lay outside the gene matches. The CDR3 consists of 18 residues. The CDR3 nucleotides read TGTGCCAGCAGCCAAGAACTAGCGGGGGGGCCCTTCCACCATACGCAGTATTTT. Translated: CASSQELAGGPFHHTQYF.

The chain couples TRBV6-5 to TRBJ1-2; D unresolved. CDR1 MNHEY and CDR2 SVGAGI come from the germline V gene. V was trimmed by 0 bases and J by 7 bases, leaving 18 bases between them. The CDR3 length is 16 residues. CDR3 protein: CASSYSMNARGSGYTF. The CDR3 DNA follows: TGTGCCAGCAGTTACTCGATGAACGCCCGAGGGAGTGGCTACACCTTC.

The chain recombines TRBV7-9 with TRBJ2-2, with TRBD2 matching over 7 bases. Germline trimming cut 3 bases from V and 7 bases from J; bases unmatched to any gene: 2. There are 13 residues in the CDR3. Germline V gene lookup returns CDR1 SEHNR and CDR2 FQNEAQ (reference sequence). CDR3 loop: CASSFGTIGELFF. The DNA of the CDR3 is TGTGCCAGCAGCTTCGGGACTATCGGGGAGCTGTTTTTT.

This clone was observed once. J is TRBJ1-2 and V is TRBV4-2; D possibly corresponds to TRBD1 (5 bases). The CDR3 runs 15 residues. The ends were cut back, 0 bases at V and 4 bases at J, with 12 bases in the middle. Germline lookup yields CDR1 LGHNA and CDR2 YNFKEQ. The chain's CDR3 is CASSQEAGTFYGYTF. The CDR3 nucleotides read TGTGCCAGCAGCCAAGAGGCAGGGACTTTCTATGGCTACACCTTC.

The V call is TRBV9, the J call TRBJ1-2; 7 nucleotides match TRBD1. The CDR3 is 13 amino acids. Trimming took 7 bases from V and 5 from J; bases not matched to a gene: 8. Germline values: CDR1 SGDLS, CDR2 YYNGEE. For the CDR3, the DNA is TGTGCCAGCGGGACAGATCAAGGATATGGCTACACCTTC. Protein: CASGTDQGYGYTF. Using reference TRBV9 and TRBJ1-2 for the parts outside the CDR3, the full variable domain is DSGVTQTPKHLITATGQRVTLRCSPRSGDLSVYWYQQSLDQGLQFLIQYYNGEERAKGNILERFSAQQFPDLHSELNLSSLELGDSALYFCASGTDQGYGYTFGSGTRLTVV.

J is TRBJ2-1 and V is TRBV4-2; TRBD2 matches at 7 bases. The CDR3 is made up of 11 amino acids. V lost 2 bases to trimming and J lost 14 bases; unmatched junction nucleotides: 3. Germline V lookup: CDR1 LGHNA, CDR2 YNFKEQ. The chain's CDR3 is CASSQSGGKFF. The CDR3 region has the DNA TGTGCCAGCAGCCAATCCGGGGGGAAGTTCTTC.

In its sample, this clone was seen once. The chain carries TRBV9 and TRBJ1-1, with D possibly being TRBD1 (6 bases). Between the trimmed V and J ends, which lost 4 bases and 3 bases, there was a span of 25 bases. The CDR3 spans 18 residues. Germline V gives CDR1 SGDLS, CDR2 YYNGEE. The CDR3 nucleotides are TGTGCCAGCAGCTCAGGGGCCACAGGGTCCACGGCGGACACTGAAGCTTTCTTT. Its translation: CASSSGATGSTADTEAFF.

The J gene is TRBJ1-1, the V gene TRBV5-6; D ambiguous. Germline CDR1 is SGHDT and CDR2 is YYEEEE. The CDR3 contains 16 residues. V was cut by 2 bases and J by 0 bases, with 14 bases left in between. The DNA of the CDR3 is TGTGCCAGCAGCTTTGCCCCTACAGCAATGAACACTGAAGCTTTCTTT. Residues: CASSFAPTAMNTEAFF.

V and J are TRBV28 and TRBJ2-5; D is possibly TRBD1 (5 bases). CDR1 and CDR2 from the germline V gene are MDHEN and SYDVKM. The CDR3 has 16 residues. Trimming removed 6 bases at V and 0 bases at J, with 17 bases between. The CDR3 nucleotides read TGTGCCAGCAGCCCCTGGCTAGGGGTGTACCAAGAGACCCAGTACTTC. The encoded protein is CASSPWLGVYQETQYF.

This clone was seen just once. This chain links TRBV5-1 with TRBJ2-3, with 14 bases identical to TRBD2. Losses at the gene ends were 4 bases for V and 5 bases for J; bases not matched to a gene: 3. The CDR3 totals 15 residues. Germline loops: CDR1 SGHRS, CDR2 YFSETQ. The CDR3 region has the DNA TGCGCCAGCAGCCCGGGGACTAGCGGGGGAGATACGCAGTATTTT. It codes for CASSPGTSGGDTQYF.

The chain uses TRBV6-5 and TRBJ2-3; D is uncertain. This CDR3 spans 14 amino acids. Germline loops: CDR1 MNHEY, CDR2 SVGAGI. Trimming pared 0 bases from V and 2 bases from J, leaving 6 bases between. The CDR3 loop is CASSYSLPTDTQYF. DNA of the CDR3: TGTGCCAGCAGTTACTCACTCCCCACAGATACGCAGTATTTT.

The chain employs TRBV5-6 and TRBJ1-2, with 7 bases fitting TRBD1. The CDR3 covers 13 residues. CDR1 and CDR2 from the germline V gene are SGHDT and YYEEEE. The trim removed 4 bases at V and 3 bases at J, leaving 3 bases unmatched. As DNA, the CDR3 is TGTGCCAGCAGCCCAGGGGGTGACTATGGCTACACCTTC. Amino acid sequence: CASSPGGDYGYTF.

The chain is built from TRBV7-3 and TRBJ2-1, with 8 positions matching TRBD2. The CDR3 loop spans 15 amino acids. Germline V lookup: CDR1 SGHTA, CDR2 FQGTGA. Unmatched junction bases numbered 7, after V lost 5 bases and J lost 4 bases. This CDR3 is CASSEAGGDYNEQFF. DNA for the CDR3: TGTGCCAGCAGCGAGGCCGGGGGGGATTACAATGAGCAGTTCTTC.

In this sample, this clone turned up a few times. The rearrangement uses TRBV6-5 and TRBJ2-1; 14 bases are a match to TRBD2. The CDR3 has 15 amino acids. Germline loops: CDR1 MNHEY, CDR2 SVGAGI. J gave up 8 bases and V 6 bases, and 6 bases lay outside the gene matches. In DNA form, the CDR3 reads TGTGCCAGCAGCGCGACTAGCGGGGGGGCCGATGAGCAGTTCTTC. It specifies CASSATSGGADEQFF.

The chain uses TRBV19 and TRBJ1-2; D gene unclear. CDR3 length: 13 residues. Trimming left V 8 bases short and J 5 bases short, with 15 bases between. The germline gives CDR1 LNHDA, CDR2 SQIVND (reference sequence). CDR3 sequence (DNA): TGTGCCAGTGGAGACCCGATACTTTATGGCTACACCTTC. Translated, it gives CASGDPILYGYTF.

This clone was seen once. This rearrangement joins TRBV29-1 to TRBJ2-7, with 7 bases identical to TRBD1. The J segment lost 2 bases and the V segment lost 4 bases, leaving 5 bases of the junction unmatched. Germline V gene lookup returns CDR1 SQVTM and CDR2 ANQGSEA. The CDR3 spans 13 residues. This chain's CDR3 is CSVGEGAPYEQYF. CDR3 nucleotide sequence: TGCAGCGTTGGAGAGGGGGCTCCCTACGAGCAGTACTTC.

The rearrangement joins TRBV11-2 to TRBJ2-3; TRBD2 is a possible D gene (6 bases). The CDR3 spans 14 residues. Deletions cut 4 bases from V and 2 bases from J, with 10 bases between. CDR1 SGHAT and CDR2 FQNNGV come from the germline V gene. In DNA form, the CDR3 reads TGTGCCAGCAGCTCCGGGGGATACACAGATACGCAGTATTTT. Translating gives CASSSGGYTDTQYF.

CDR3 region: CASSFSSGVANTGELFF. Here the CDR3 DNA reads TGTGCCAGCAGTTTTTCCAGCGGGGTGGCGAACACCGGGGAGCTGTTTTTT. The genes are TRBV28 and TRBJ2-2; 7 nucleotides line up with TRBD2. Germline V gene sequence: CDR1 MDHEN, CDR2 SYDVKM. Losses at the gene ends were 3 bases for V and 0 bases for J; bases not matched to a gene: 7. The CDR3 covers 17 residues. The variable domain in full, completed from reference TRBV28 and TRBJ2-2, reads DVKVTQSSRYLVKRTGEKVFLECVQDMDHENMFWYRQDPGLGLRLIYFSYDVKMKEKGDIPEGYSVSREKKERFSLILESASTNQTSMYLCASSFSSGVANTGELFFGEGSRLTVL.

The genes are TRBV5-1 and TRBJ2-5, with D hard to call. The length of the CDR3 is 15 residues. Germline-derived CDR1 and CDR2 are SGHRS and YFSETQ. Trimming left V 5 bases short and J 1 base short, with 15 bases between. The CDR3 is CASRSLKKSQETQYF. CDR3 nucleotide sequence: TGCGCCAGCAGGAGCCTTAAAAAGAGCCAAGAGACCCAGTACTTC.

This chain uses TRBV9 with TRBJ2-7; 7 bases are a match to TRBD2. Germline lookup yields CDR1 SGDLS and CDR2 YYNGEE. V dropped 2 bases and J dropped 4; count of bases not matched to a gene: 9. The CDR3 is 15 residues long. The CDR3 reads CASSVTPGGRYEQYF. The CDR3 DNA follows: TGTGCCAGCAGCGTCACCCCGGGGGGAAGGTACGAGCAGTACTTC.